The T cell receptor (beta chain) described here comes from a study of PD-L1 blockade in urothelial cancer. The protocol was immunoSEQ multiplex PCR, while the TCRdb copy is restricted to in-frame clones and leaves out a portion. The sample holds 38,000 or so clones, 85% seen once. Sample time point: peripheral blood 6 weeks after treatment start. The sequences come from PBMCs, collected around atezolizumab (anti-PD-L1) treatment. The sequence was collected from a man aged 70 or older with urothelial cancer.

In DNA, the CDR3 is TGTGCCAGCTCACCAGGGATGAGCGGGATGGGGACAGATACGCAGTATTTT. It encodes CASSPGMSGMGTDTQYF. V gene TRBV18 combines with J gene TRBJ2-3; 7 nucleotides line up with TRBD2. The CDR3 has 17 residues. Germline CDR1 is KGHSH and CDR2 is LQKENI. Trimming cost V 2 bases and J 3 bases; bases outside gene matches: 11. The whole variable domain, filled in from reference TRBV18 and TRBJ2-3, reads NAGVMQNPRHLVRRRGQEARLRCSPMKGHSHVYWYRQLPEEGLKFMVYLQKENIIDESGMPKERFSAEFPKEGPSILRIQQVVRGDSAAYFCASSPGMSGMGTDTQYFGPGTRLTVL.